Listed below are T cell receptor beta chains from one sample, sequenced in a study of OX40 agonist ivuxolimab in advanced cancers. Only in-frame clones appear in the TCRdb table, and some are missing; sequencing was by immunoSEQ multiplex PCR. The sample has around 68,000 clones, approximately 86% seen once. Sequences were derived from CD4+ or CD8+ T cells sorted from blood, sampled in a trial of the OX40 agonist ivuxolimab. These receptors came from an adult with an advanced solid tumor such as melanoma, head and neck, liver or kidney cancer. Each CDR3 is given without its conserved first and last residue.

v_call: TRBV2; cdr3_aa: ASKTSGGLSTDTQY
v_call: TRBV7-2; cdr3_aa: ASSLAAVSYEQY
v_call: TRBV28; cdr3_aa: ASRENRVSNTEAF
v_call: TRBV12-5; cdr3_aa: ASGWGQGNQPQH
v_call: TRBV6-1; cdr3_aa: ASSDRRDNEKLF
v_call: TRBV7-9; cdr3_aa: ASSLGDTMNTEAF
v_call: TRBV2; cdr3_aa: ASRELENSPLH
v_call: TRBV7-9; cdr3_aa: ASSSTTGETQY
v_call: TRBV30; cdr3_aa: AWSDRNYNEQF
v_call: TRBV19; cdr3_aa: ASSSSYNQPQH
v_call: TRBV29-1; cdr3_aa: SVEFPGGGYGYT
v_call: TRBV5-4; cdr3_aa: ASSVGGRSTGAEEKLF
v_call: TRBV6-1; cdr3_aa: ASSEAPANTEAF
v_call: TRBV2; cdr3_aa: ASSWTSRSNTGELF
v_call: TRBV7-6; cdr3_aa: ASSLGETSLNEQF
v_call: TRBV7-3; cdr3_aa: ASSPDSFGPQH
v_call: TRBV6-5; cdr3_aa: ASSYRGVGTDTQY
v_call: TRBV5-1; cdr3_aa: ASTLGGDSSYNEQF
v_call: TRBV28; cdr3_aa: ASKLAGREQF
v_call: TRBV29-1; cdr3_aa: SVAAGYSNQPQH
v_call: TRBV10-3; cdr3_aa: AISEEDRSGELF
v_call: TRBV25-1; cdr3_aa: ASSERTEGKLF
v_call: TRBV2; cdr3_aa: ASSIVGWTGELF
v_call: TRBV7-2; cdr3_aa: ASKLGPGGFRADTQY
v_call: TRBV6-6; cdr3_aa: ASSLYNEQF
v_call: TRBV25-1; cdr3_aa: ASSESANRPSEQY
v_call: TRBV23-1; cdr3_aa: ASSQVITQGSAGELF
v_call: TRBV7-2; cdr3_aa: ASSQSGPNQPQH
v_call: TRBV7-3; cdr3_aa: ASSSRTGVATNEKLF
v_call: TRBV28; cdr3_aa: ASSLLGRYGYT
v_call: TRBV9; cdr3_aa: ASSDRPPGRTGELF
v_call: TRBV5-6; cdr3_aa: ASSLEAGGFTGANVLT
v_call: TRBV18; cdr3_aa: ASSPTDNAETQY
v_call: TRBV28; cdr3_aa: ASSSPTVNTEAF
v_call: TRBV6-6; cdr3_aa: ASSTLGMNTEAF
v_call: TRBV5-6; cdr3_aa: ASSRLSGQGSEQY
v_call: TRBV5-1; cdr3_aa: ASSLLGPHGETQY
v_call: TRBV15; cdr3_aa: ATSRDTGGNNEQF
v_call: TRBV5-4; cdr3_aa: ASSLYRAQTNEKLF
v_call: TRBV29-1; cdr3_aa: SVEGGESSYNEQF
v_call: TRBV7-9; cdr3_aa: ASSFPASPYEQY
v_call: TRBV19; cdr3_aa: ASSGDRVNTEAF
v_call: TRBV11-2; cdr3_aa: ASSSWGEKLF
v_call: TRBV4-3; cdr3_aa: ASSQDWMTGNYGYT
v_call: TRBV19; cdr3_aa: ASRAGTIPYEQY
v_call: TRBV13; cdr3_aa: ASSPRIGQGRYNEQF
v_call: TRBV28; cdr3_aa: ASSFKLSQNTGELF
v_call: TRBV5-1; cdr3_aa: ASSPGAGGQHEQF
v_call: TRBV5-1; cdr3_aa: ASSWTESSYEQY
v_call: TRBV30; cdr3_aa: AYDLGSPLH
v_call: TRBV18; cdr3_aa: ASSSRQATNEKLF
v_call: TRBV5-6; cdr3_aa: ASSFSFDTQY
v_call: TRBV28; cdr3_aa: ASSLSESGYEQY